These 29 T cell receptor beta chains came from one sample sequenced in a study of T cell responses to AZD1222 COVID-19 vaccine. Profiled with immunoSEQ multiplex PCR; TCRdb holds only in-frame clones, not every one. Here the sample spans roughly 140,000 clones, more than 90% being singletons. Source: peripheral blood, taken 28 days after the second AZD1222 dose. The receptors were sampled from an adult who received the AZD1222 COVID-19 vaccine.

The chain employs TRBV5-6 and TRBJ2-1; no definite D call. CDR1 is SGHDT and CDR2 is YYEEEE in the germline V gene. The CDR3 is 15 amino acids. Trimming took off 4 bases at V and 0 bases at J, with 11 bases between the two ends. The CDR3 coding sequence is TGTGCCAGCAGCGTTTTGACGACCTCCTACAATGAGCAGTTCTTC. Protein sequence: CASSVLTTSYNEQFF.

The chain joins TRBV7-2 to TRBJ2-7, with 15 bases that match TRBD2. CDR3 length equals 16 residues. Germline lookup yields CDR1 SGHTA and CDR2 FQGNSA. Trimming at V came to 8 bases and at J to 6 bases, leaving 11 bases not matched to a gene. CDR3 DNA sequence: TGTGCCAGCGTCCCTCAGGGACTAGCGGGAGGACGCGAGCAGTACTTC. Protein: CASVPQGLAGGREQYF.

The DNA of the CDR3 is TGTGCCAGCAGCTTAGTCCGGCAGGGCACTGAAGCTTTCTTT. This translates into CASSLVRQGTEAFF. The chain recombines TRBV11-3 with TRBJ1-1; the D gene is possibly TRBD1 (5 bases). The CDR3 is 14 amino acids. Trimming took 1 base from V and 4 from J, leaving 10 bases between them. Germline-derived CDR1 and CDR2 are SGHNT and YENEEA.

This clone has a single count. DNA for the CDR3: TGTGCCAGCAGCCAAGGGCCCGCCCAGCCCCAGCATTTT. Protein: CASSQGPAQPQHF. The chain links TRBV3-1 (or the pseudogene TRBV3-2) to TRBJ1-5, with D uncertain. V was pared by 1 base and J by 7 bases, with 8 bases between. The CDR3 loop spans 13 amino acids. CDR1 and CDR2 from the germline V gene are LGHDT and YNNKEL (reference sequence).

The chain employs TRBV4-1 and TRBJ2-2; D not resolved. V gave up 1 base and J gave up 3 bases, with 15 bases separating them. The CDR3 loop spans 17 amino acids. Germline V lookup: CDR1 MGHRA, CDR2 YSYEKL. DNA for the CDR3: TGCGCCAGCAGCCAAGTGTTTGGGGTTGCGGACACCGGGGAGCTGTTTTTT. Amino acid sequence: CASSQVFGVADTGELFF.

V gene TRBV24-1 combines with J gene TRBJ2-2; 12 nucleotides match TRBD1. Per the germline V gene, CDR1 is KGHDR and CDR2 is SFDVKD. V shed 1 base and J 7 bases; nucleotides not matched to a gene: 6. This CDR3 is 17 amino acids long. Here the CDR3 reads CATSDFWDRGRSGELFF. DNA for the CDR3: TGTGCCACCAGTGATTTTTGGGACAGGGGGCGAAGCGGGGAGCTGTTTTTT.

This clone has just one count. The chain recombines TRBV2 with TRBJ2-7; 10 nucleotides line up with TRBD1. Germline CDR1 reads SNHLY; CDR2 reads FYNNEI. J lost 3 bases, V lost 6 bases, and 8 bases had no gene match. The CDR3 length is 15 residues. This chain's CDR3 is CASSSGTGVHYEQYF. The CDR3 nucleotides are TGTGCCAGCAGCTCCGGGACAGGGGTTCACTACGAGCAGTACTTC.

V and J are TRBV11-2 and TRBJ1-6; D is ambiguous. Trimming took 1 base from V and 6 from J, leaving 13 bases between them. CDR1 SGHAT and CDR2 FQNNGV come from the germline V gene. The CDR3 covers 16 residues. CDR3: CASSLATGGSNSPLHF. The CDR3 nucleotides read TGTGCCAGCAGCTTAGCGACGGGAGGAAGTAATTCACCCCTCCACTTT.

The rearrangement links TRBV18 to TRBJ1-4, with 10 bases lining up with TRBD1. The CDR3 contains 16 residues. Germline CDR1 KGHSH, CDR2 LQKENI. J gave up 3 bases and V 6 bases, and 7 bases lay outside the gene matches. The CDR3 nucleotides read TGTGCCAGCTCGCCGGGACAGGGGCGGTCTAATGAAAAACTGTTTTTT. This gives the protein CASSPGQGRSNEKLFF.

The V call is TRBV18, the J call TRBJ2-7; a possible D gene is TRBD1 (5 bases). Germline V gives CDR1 KGHSH, CDR2 LQKENI. This CDR3 comprises 14 residues. The V and J ends lost 0 bases and 5 bases respectively, with 11 bases between them. The CDR3 nucleotides read TGTGCCAGCTCACCACCGGGCAGGGCCCACGAGCAGTACTTC. Translating it yields CASSPPGRAHEQYF.

This sequence joins TRBV29-1 and TRBJ2-2; 8 bases fit TRBD1. Germline trimming cut 1 base from V and 8 bases from J; bases unmatched to any gene: 6. CDR1 and CDR2 (germline): SQVTM, ANQGSEA. The CDR3 extends over 14 amino acids. For the CDR3, the DNA is TGCAGCGTTGAAGTAACAGGGGGTACAGGGGAGCTGTTTTTT. Its protein product is CSVEVTGGTGELFF.

The rearrangement links TRBV19 to TRBJ2-7, with D possibly TRBD2 on 7 matching bases. V gave up 1 base and J gave up 0 bases, with 22 bases separating them. Per the germline V gene, CDR1 is LNHDA and CDR2 is SQIVND (reference sequence). The CDR3 extends over 19 amino acids. The CDR3 is CASSIAPGGGAHYSYEQYF. As DNA, the CDR3 is TGTGCCAGTAGTATAGCCCCTGGTGGGGGGGCCCATTACTCCTACGAGCAGTACTTC.

J is TRBJ1-4 and V is TRBV4-2, with 12 bases matching TRBD1. Germline V lookup: CDR1 LGHNA, CDR2 YNFKEQ. Trimming cost V 4 bases and J 8 bases; bases outside gene matches: 2. The CDR3 has 14 amino acids. In DNA form, the CDR3 reads TGTGCCAGCAGCCCGGGACAGGGGGCGGAAAAACTGTTTTTT. Translation: CASSPGQGAEKLFF.

The V gene is TRBV7-9, the J gene TRBJ2-1, with 10 bases fitting TRBD2. Unmatched junction bases numbered 8, after V lost 4 bases and J lost 5 bases. In germline, CDR1 is SEHNR, CDR2 FQNEAQ (reference sequence). The CDR3 is made up of 16 amino acids. CDR3 amino acids: CASSSATSGHNNEQFF. In nucleotides, the CDR3 is TGTGCCAGCAGCTCGGCGACTAGCGGGCATAACAATGAGCAGTTCTTC.

V is TRBV27 and J is TRBJ2-1; 14 positions agree with TRBD2. The germline V gene has CDR1 MNHEY and CDR2 SMNVEV (reference sequence). The CDR3 spans 19 residues. V gave up 7 bases and J gave up 2 bases; unmatched junction bases: 13. In nucleotides, the CDR3 is TGTGCCAGCACCCCAACGGGGACTAGCGGGAGTTTACCCTACAATGAGCAGTTCTTC. It encodes CASTPTGTSGSLPYNEQFF.

V is TRBV11-2 and J is TRBJ2-5; unclear D gene. CDR1 is SGHAT, CDR2 FQNNGV, per germline. Trimming took off 0 bases at V and 10 bases at J, with 15 bases between the two ends. CDR3 length: 14 residues. CDR3 sequence: CASSLENSLSYQYF. CDR3 in DNA: TGTGCCAGCAGCTTAGAAAACAGCTTAAGTTACCAGTACTTC.

The chain combines TRBV6-5 with TRBJ2-7; D possibly corresponds to TRBD1 (8 bases). Germline CDR1 is MNHEY and CDR2 is SVGAGI. This CDR3 comprises 15 residues. Trimming cost V 8 bases and J 7 bases, with 24 bases left between them. The CDR3 is CASHKREAGGTEQYF. As DNA, the CDR3 is TGTGCCAGCCACAAACGGGAGGCAGGGGGCACTGAGCAGTACTTC.

CDR3 nucleotides: TGTGCCAGCAGGCGAGCGGGGCCGAACACCGGGGAGCTGTTTTTT. Translated: CASRRAGPNTGELFF. The J gene is TRBJ2-2, the V gene TRBV7-9, with 7 positions matching TRBD2. The germline CDR1 and CDR2 sequences are SEHNR and FQNEAQ (reference sequence). V lost 6 bases to trimming and J lost 0 bases; unmatched junction nucleotides: 4. The CDR3 has 15 amino acids. The variable domain in full, completed from reference TRBV7-9 and TRBJ2-2, reads DTGVSQNPRHKITKRGQNVTFRCDPISEHNRLYWYRQTLGQGPEFLTYFQNEAQLEKSRLLSDRFSAERPKGSFSTLEIQRTEQGDSAMYLCASRRAGPNTGELFFGEGSRLTVL.

The sample holds a few counts of this clone. The V gene is TRBV6-5, the J gene TRBJ1-2; D perhaps matches TRBD1 (6 bases). The V gene's germline CDR1 is MNHEY and CDR2 SVGAGI. V was pared by 6 bases and J by 7 bases, with 18 bases between. The CDR3 consists of 14 residues. CDR3 nucleotides: TGTGCCAGCAGGCCCCAGGGGAACCCTGCTGGCTACACCTTC. Its protein is CASRPQGNPAGYTF.

The chain is built from TRBV6-5 and TRBJ1-2, with D perhaps matching TRBD1 (5 bases). Deletions cut 2 bases from V and 6 bases from J, with 13 bases between. CDR3 size: 14 residues. Germline V gene lookup returns CDR1 MNHEY and CDR2 SVGAGI. CDR3 coding DNA: TGTGCCAGCAGTTACATGGCAGGGTCGAATGGCTACACCTTC. This translates into CASSYMAGSNGYTF.

The V call is TRBV15, the J call TRBJ2-7; possibly TRBD2 for D (6 bases). The ends were cut back, 2 bases at V and 5 bases at J, with 13 bases in the middle. The CDR3 has 14 residues. The germline CDR1 and CDR2 sequences are LNHNV and YYDKDF (reference sequence). The CDR3 sequence is CATSRRPREDEQYF. In DNA form, the CDR3 reads TGTGCCACCAGCAGACGCCCCAGGGAGGACGAGCAGTACTTC.

This rearrangement joins TRBV12-3 or TRBV12-4 to TRBJ1-2; D is ambiguous. Trimming shortened V by 2 bases and J by 5 bases, and 9 bases separated the two germline ends. The CDR3 spans 13 residues. The CDR3 here is CASSLQAAYGYTF. In DNA form, the CDR3 reads TGTGCCAGCAGTTTACAGGCCGCGTATGGCTACACCTTC.

Here the CDR3 DNA reads TGCGCCAGCAGCCAGTCAGGAATGAACACTGAAGCTTTCTTT. Its translation is CASSQSGMNTEAFF. The chain joins TRBV5-1 to TRBJ1-1, with unresolved D. The germline V gene has CDR1 SGHRS and CDR2 YFSETQ. The CDR3 consists of 14 residues. With 4 bases removed from V and 0 bases from J, the gap between germline ends came to 10 bases.

This sequence joins TRBV19 and TRBJ1-5, with D possibly TRBD1 on 5 matching bases. CDR3 length: 17 amino acids. V gave up 7 bases and J gave up 4 bases, with 23 bases separating them. Germline assignment: CDR1 LNHDA and CDR2 SQIVND (reference sequence). The CDR3 reads CASTKGTRTSQNQPQHF. The CDR3 coding sequence is TGTGCCAGTACCAAAGGGACCCGGACAAGCCAAAATCAGCCCCAGCATTTT. The full variable domain, its missing parts supplied by reference TRBV19 and TRBJ1-5, is DGGITQSPKYLFRKEGQNVTLSCEQNLNHDAMYWYRQDPGQGLRLIYYSQIVNDFQKGDIAEGYSVSREKKESFPLTVTSAQKNPTAFYLCASTKGTRTSQNQPQHFGDGTRLSIL.

V and J are TRBV4-1 and TRBJ1-2, with a possible D match to TRBD1 (5 bases). V was clipped by 4 bases and J by 5 bases, with 11 bases between them. The CDR3 is 13 residues long. Germline loops: CDR1 MGHRA, CDR2 YSYEKL. CDR3 nucleotide sequence: TGCGCCAGCAGCCCGTTAGAGGGGTATGGCTACACCTTC. It encodes CASSPLEGYGYTF.

The chain joins TRBV19 to TRBJ1-4; the D is unclear. Germline V CDR1 and CDR2: LNHDA, SQIVND (reference sequence). V was trimmed by 6 bases and J by 8 bases, leaving 13 bases between them. There are 13 residues in the CDR3. CDR3 amino acids: CASRDAVEEKLFF. The CDR3 coding sequence is TGTGCCAGTAGGGACGCCGTGGAAGAAAAACTGTTTTTT.

The rearrangement links TRBV29-1 to TRBJ2-1; 7 bases are shared with TRBD2. This CDR3 has 14 amino acids. V lost 5 bases to trimming and J lost 6 bases; unmatched junction nucleotides: 10. CDR1 and CDR2 (germline): SQVTM, ANQGSEA. CDR3 nucleotide sequence: TGCAGCGTTCGTGGGAGGGCCTCTCTCAATGAGCAGTTCTTC. Its protein product is CSVRGRASLNEQFF.

The chain couples TRBV29-1 to TRBJ2-5; tentatively, D is TRBD2 (5 bases). Trimming took off 4 bases at V and 5 bases at J, with 14 bases between the two ends. This CDR3 is 13 amino acids long. Germline CDR1 is SQVTM and CDR2 is ANQGSEA. This CDR3 is CSVAGIGKETQYF. CDR3 bases: TGCAGCGTTGCGGGTATCGGGAAGGAGACCCAGTACTTC. Full variable domain (outside the CDR3, taken from reference TRBV29-1 and TRBJ2-5): SAVISQKPSRDICQRGTSLTIQCQVDSQVTMMFWYRQQPGQSLTLIATANQGSEATYESGFVIDKFPISRPNLTFSTLTVSNMSPEDSSIYLCSVAGIGKETQYFGPGTRLLVL.

The sample holds one count of this clone. CDR3 bases: TGCAGGGGAGGGTCGGCAACTGAAGCTTTCTTT. Translating gives CRGGSATEAFF. The chain links TRBV20-1 to TRBJ1-1; D remains ambiguous. The CDR3 is 11 amino acids. Germline CDR1 reads DFQATT; CDR2 reads SNEGSKA (reference sequence).